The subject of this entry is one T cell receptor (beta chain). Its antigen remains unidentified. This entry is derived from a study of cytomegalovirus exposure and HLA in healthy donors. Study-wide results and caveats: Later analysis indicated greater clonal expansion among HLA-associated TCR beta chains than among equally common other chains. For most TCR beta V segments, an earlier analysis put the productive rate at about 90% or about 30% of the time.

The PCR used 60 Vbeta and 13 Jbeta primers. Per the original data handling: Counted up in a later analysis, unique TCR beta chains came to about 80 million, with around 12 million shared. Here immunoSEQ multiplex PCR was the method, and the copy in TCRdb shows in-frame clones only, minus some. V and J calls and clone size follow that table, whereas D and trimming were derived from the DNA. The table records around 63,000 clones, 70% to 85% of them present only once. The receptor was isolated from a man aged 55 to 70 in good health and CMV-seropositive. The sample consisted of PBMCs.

The CDR3 loop is CASSSGTASTDTQYF. For the CDR3, the DNA is TGTGCCAGCAGCTCCGGGACAGCCAGCACAGATACGCAGTATTTT. This chain links TRBV11-2 with TRBJ2-3, with 7 bases lining up with TRBD1. From germline, CDR1 is SGHAT and CDR2 FQNNGV. Trimming took 4 bases from V and 0 from J; bases not matched to a gene: 4. The CDR3 length is 15 residues. Full variable domain (outside the CDR3, taken from reference TRBV11-2 and TRBJ2-3): EAGVAQSPRYKIIEKRQSVAFWCNPISGHATLYWYQQILGQGPKLLIQFQNNGVVDDSQLPKDRFSAERLKGVDSTLKIQPAKLEDSAVYLCASSSGTASTDTQYFGPGTRLTVL.